This T cell receptor beta chain was found in a study of T cell repertoires in cytomegalovirus infection. At least ten counts were recorded for this clonotype. The V end was cut by 2 bases, the J end by 0 bases, with 10 bases between. CDR3 length: 15 amino acids. CDR1 and CDR2 (germline): SGHVS, FNYEAQ. TCRdb processed the reads anew with MiXCR; each CDR3 protein has one entry. The sample includes about 300,000 distinct CDR3 sequences, roughly 26% seen only once; the top ten take more than 11%. The chain carries TRBV7-6 and TRBJ1-1; a possible D gene is TRBD1 (6 bases). This clonotype was obtained from a human donor in good health (CMV status not recorded). Some clones in this sample may be carry-over from other donors' samples. Specimen: PBMCs. The CDR3 sequence is CASSLQGMMNTEAFF. In DNA, the CDR3 is TGTGCCAGCAGCTTACAGGGGATGATGAACACTGAAGCTTTCTTT. Supplemented by reference TRBV7-6 and TRBJ1-1, the full variable domain reads GAGVSQSPRYKVTKRGQDVALRCDPISGHVSLYWYRQALGQGPEFLTYFNYEAQQDKSGLPNDRFSAERPEGSISTLTIQRTEQRDSAMYRCASSLQGMMNTEAFFGQGTRLTVV.